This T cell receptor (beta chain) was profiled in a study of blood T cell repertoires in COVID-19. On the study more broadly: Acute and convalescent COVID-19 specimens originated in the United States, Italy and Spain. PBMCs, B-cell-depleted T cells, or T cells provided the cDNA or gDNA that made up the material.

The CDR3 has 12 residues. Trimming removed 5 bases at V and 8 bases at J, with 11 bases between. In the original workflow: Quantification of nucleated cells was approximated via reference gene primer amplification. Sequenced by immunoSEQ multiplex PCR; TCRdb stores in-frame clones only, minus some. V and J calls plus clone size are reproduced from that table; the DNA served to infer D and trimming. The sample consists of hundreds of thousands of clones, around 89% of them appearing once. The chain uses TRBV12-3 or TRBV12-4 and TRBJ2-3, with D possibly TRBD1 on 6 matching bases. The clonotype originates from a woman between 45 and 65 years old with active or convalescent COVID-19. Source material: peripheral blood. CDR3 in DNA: TGTGCCAGCAGTCCCAGGGGTTCTACGCAGTATTTT. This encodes CASSPRGSTQYF.